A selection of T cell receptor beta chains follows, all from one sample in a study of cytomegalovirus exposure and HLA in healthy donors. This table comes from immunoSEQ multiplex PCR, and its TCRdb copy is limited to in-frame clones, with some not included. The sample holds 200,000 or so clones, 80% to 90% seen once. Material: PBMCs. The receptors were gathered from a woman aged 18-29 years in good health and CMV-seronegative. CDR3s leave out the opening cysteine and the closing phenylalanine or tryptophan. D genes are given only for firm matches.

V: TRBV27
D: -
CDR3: ASSAYVDTEAF

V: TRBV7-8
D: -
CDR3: ASSFITNTGELF

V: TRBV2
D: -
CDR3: ASSEQSIGGNEQF

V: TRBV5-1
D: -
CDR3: ASSPWSRDMSTEAF

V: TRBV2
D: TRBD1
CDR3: ASRGQGYLYEQY

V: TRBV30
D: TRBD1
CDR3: AWRSRDRGYEQY

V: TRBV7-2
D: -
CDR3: ASSFGQPADTQY

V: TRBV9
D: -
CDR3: ASSDIYGYT

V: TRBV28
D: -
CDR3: ASSLVEGLNQPQH

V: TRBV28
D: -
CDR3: ASSDLGGPQRSYEQY

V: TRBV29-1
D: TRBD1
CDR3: SVTGKMNTEAF

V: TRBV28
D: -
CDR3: ASRGQGYEQY

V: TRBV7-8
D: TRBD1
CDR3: ASSLAPHGTVEAF

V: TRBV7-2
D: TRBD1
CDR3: ASSPLSTGDTGELF

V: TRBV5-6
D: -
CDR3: ASSSGTIPRSEKLF

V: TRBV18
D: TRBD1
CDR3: ASSPRSGTGTYEQY

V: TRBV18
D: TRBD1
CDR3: ASSLLPPSGTDITIGYT

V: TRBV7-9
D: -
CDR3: ASRTGQAEELF

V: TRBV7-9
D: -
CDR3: ASNRQGGEQY

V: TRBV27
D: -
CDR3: ASSLKGVGRIGETQY

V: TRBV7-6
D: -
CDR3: ASSHNRDSYEQY

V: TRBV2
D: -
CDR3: ASSDSGGGQETQY

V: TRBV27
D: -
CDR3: ASSLSGGYTEAF

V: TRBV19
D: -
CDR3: ASSKGAPYEQY

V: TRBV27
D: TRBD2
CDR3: ASSLSTSGVTDTQY

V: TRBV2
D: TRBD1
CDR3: ASTGAVYGYT

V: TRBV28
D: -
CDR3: ASSYRRVYEQY

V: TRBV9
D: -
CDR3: ASSVDAGSREQY

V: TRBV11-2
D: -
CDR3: ASSFSGTEAF

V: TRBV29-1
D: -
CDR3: SVGPLGGEQY

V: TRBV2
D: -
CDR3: ASKGRGNYGYT

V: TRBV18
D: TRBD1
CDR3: ASSPKTGAGWAGTEAF

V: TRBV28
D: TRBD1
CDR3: ASSAGQGTGYT

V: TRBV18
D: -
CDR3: ASLLGAGAGEQY

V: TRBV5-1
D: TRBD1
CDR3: ASSFPTGAATGELF

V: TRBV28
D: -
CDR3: ASRIGGYQPQH

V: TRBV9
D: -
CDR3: ASSATGMSQPQH

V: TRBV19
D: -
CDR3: ASSVQGEYTEAF

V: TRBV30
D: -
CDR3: AWSISPSYEQY

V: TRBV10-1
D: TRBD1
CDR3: ASSPTQGVNEQY

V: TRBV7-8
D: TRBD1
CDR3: ASSLTEDRGPYNEQF

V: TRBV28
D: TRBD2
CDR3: ASSSEGGPSYEQY

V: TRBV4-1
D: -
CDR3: ASSQFSQGRSSDPYNEQF

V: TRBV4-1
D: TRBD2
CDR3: ASSALAGVRGVKNIQY

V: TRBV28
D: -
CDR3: ASRRANYGYT

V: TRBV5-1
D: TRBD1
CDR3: ASSGQGATNEKLF